This is a list of T cell receptor beta chains from one sample in a study of cytomegalovirus exposure and HLA in healthy donors. Repertoires were generated with immunoSEQ multiplex PCR, while TCRdb's copy carries only in-frame clones and drops some. Of some 150,000 clones detected, 77% appear once; the ten largest clones hold about 3.7%. Sequencing was done on a sample of PBMCs. The receptors shown here come from a male donor in good health and CMV-seronegative. The CDR3 runs from the conserved cysteine through the conserved F or W. The D gene is left open where the match is weak. Only part of the rows carry a size: once, few, many, or a class if the clone is expanded.

TRBJ2-3,TRBV7-9,.,.,CSSTTPGISTDTQYF,TGTTCCAGCACCACGCCAGGCATTAGCACAGATACGCAGTATTTT
TRBJ1-3,TRBV9,.,.,CASSVRVSGNTIYF,TGTGCCAGCAGCGTCAGGGTCTCGGGAAACACCATATATTTT
TRBJ2-7,TRBV10-2,TRBD2,.,CASSDPGTSGSPRYQNYEQYF,TGCGCCAGCAGTGACCCCGGGACTAGCGGGAGTCCCCGTTATCAAAACTACGAGCAGTACTTC
TRBJ2-2,TRBV5-1,TRBD1,.,CASKDRGPNTGELFF,TGCGCCAGCAAAGACAGGGGTCCCAACACCGGGGAGCTGTTTTTT
TRBJ1-2,TRBV4-2,.,.,CASSQDLQTTGSNGYTF,TGTGCCAGCAGCCAAGATCTTCAAACTACAGGTTCTAATGGCTACACCTTC
TRBJ2-3,TRBV11-3,TRBD2,.,CASSPGRTSGAWGTDTQYF,TGTGCCAGCTCTCCCGGCCGGACTAGCGGGGCTTGGGGCACAGATACGCAGTATTTT
TRBJ2-1,TRBV11-2,.,.,CASRPRGESYNEQFF,TGTGCCAGCAGACCCAGGGGGGAGTCCTACAATGAGCAGTTCTTC
TRBJ2-7,TRBV5-1,TRBD2,.,CASSFRLAGTYEQYF,TGCGCCAGCAGCTTTAGACTAGCGGGGACCTACGAGCAGTACTTC
TRBJ1-3,TRBV5-1,.,.,CASRTLSGNTIYF,TGCGCCAGCAGGACACTTTCTGGAAACACCATATATTTT
TRBJ1-4,TRBV10-3,.,.,CAISESIDSSNEKLFF,TGTGCCATCAGTGAGTCAATAGACAGCAGTAATGAAAAACTGTTTTTT
TRBJ1-5,TRBV27,TRBD1,.,CASSLGTGNQPQHF,TGTGCCAGCAGTTTAGGGACAGGCAATCAGCCCCAGCATTTT
TRBJ1-2,TRBV5-8,.,.,CATEGQLRTF,TGTGCCACCGAAGGACAGCTTAGGACCTTC
TRBJ2-3,TRBV5-1,.,few,CASSLFSRQDTQYF,TGCGCCAGCAGCTTGTTTAGCCGGCAAGATACGCAGTATTTT
TRBJ2-7,TRBV9,.,.,CASSVAGYGEQYF,TGTGCCAGCAGCGTAGCAGGGTACGGCGAGCAGTACTTC
TRBJ1-4,TRBV14,.,.,CASSQRGAWEKLFF,TGTGCCAGCAGCCAACGGGGGGCTTGGGAAAAACTGTTTTTT
TRBJ2-3,TRBV7-9,TRBD2,.,CASSPPGGVTDTQYF,TGTGCCAGCAGCCCCCCGGGGGGGGTCACAGATACGCAGTATTTT
TRBJ1-1,TRBV6-5,.,once,CASSYSSGFGTEAFF,TGTGCCAGCAGTTACTCGTCGGGTTTTGGGACTGAAGCTTTCTTT
TRBJ1-1,TRBV29-1,.,.,CSALTGLNTEAFF,TGCAGCGCCCTGACAGGCCTGAACACTGAAGCTTTCTTT
TRBJ2-1,TRBV6-5,TRBD2,.,CASSWGLAANNEQFF,TGTGCCAGCAGTTGGGGACTAGCGGCGAACAATGAGCAGTTCTTC
TRBJ2-2,TRBV9,.,.,CASSVHEPGGELFF,TGTGCCAGCAGCGTACACGAACCCGGCGGGGAGCTGTTTTTT
TRBJ2-5,TRBV11-3,.,.,CASSLRQKETQYF,TGTGCCAGCAGCCTAAGACAGAAAGAGACCCAGTACTTC
TRBJ1-6,TRBV10-3,TRBD1,.,CAISGPDREDSPLHF,TGTGCCATCAGTGGTCCGGACAGGGAGGATTCACCCCTCCACTTT
TRBJ2-5,TRBV7-2,.,.,CASSSPLAGPRVQTQYF,TGTGCCAGCAGCTCCCCCCTTGCGGGCCCTCGTGTGCAGACCCAGTACTTC
TRBJ1-2,TRBV18,.,.,CASSPLDTGYEGYTF,TGTGCCAGCTCACCATTGGATACGGGGTATGAGGGCTACACCTTC
TRBJ1-2,TRBV5-8,.,.,CASSFPTGGGYTF,TGTGCCAGCAGCTTTCCGACGGGAGGTGGCTACACCTTC